This TCR beta chain was recorded in a study of beta chain features in type 1 diabetes. Findings and caveats of the study: The study found moderately but significantly shorter TCRB CDR3s in all four CD4+ subsets of Type 1 diabetes patients. With patients and controls alike, PCR might favor shorter templates to an equal degree. A greater similarity of naive, central memory and Treg TCRB repertoires was seen among patients than among healthy donors.

On this clone: Its antigen is as yet unknown.

Since all of the isolated RNA was reverse transcribed, expressed TCRB transcripts were what got sequenced. Repertoires were generated with immunoSEQ multiplex PCR, while TCRdb's copy carries only in-frame clones and drops some. The sample carries over 600,000 clones, 9.5% to 15% recorded once. Material for sequencing was naive CD4+ T cells from blood. The sequence was collected from a young man with type 1 diabetes.

The chain's CDR3 is CASSISRDRGNQPQHF. In DNA, the CDR3 is TGTGCCAGTAGTATTTCCCGGGACAGGGGCAATCAGCCCCAGCATTTT. V usage is TRBV19 and J usage is TRBJ1-5; the match to TRBD1 covers 9 bases. J was trimmed by 2 bases and V by 3 bases; bases with no gene match: 5. Germline CDR1 LNHDA, CDR2 SQIVND (reference sequence). CDR3 length: 16 residues. The entire variable domain, with the rest obtained from reference TRBV19 and TRBJ1-5, is as follows: DGGITQSPKYLFRKEGQNVTLSCEQNLNHDAMYWYRQDPGQGLRLIYYSQIVNDFQKGDIAEGYSVSREKKESFPLTVTSAQKNPTAFYLCASSISRDRGNQPQHFGDGTRLSIL.